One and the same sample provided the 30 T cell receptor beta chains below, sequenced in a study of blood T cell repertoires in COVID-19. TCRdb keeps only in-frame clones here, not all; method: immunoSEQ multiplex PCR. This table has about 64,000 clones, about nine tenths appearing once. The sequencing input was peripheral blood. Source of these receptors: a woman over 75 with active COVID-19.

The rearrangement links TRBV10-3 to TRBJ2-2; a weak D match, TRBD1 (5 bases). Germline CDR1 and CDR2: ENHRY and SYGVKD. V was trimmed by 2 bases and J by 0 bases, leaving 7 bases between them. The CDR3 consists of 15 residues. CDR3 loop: CAISERTTNTGELFF. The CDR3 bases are TGTGCCATCAGTGAGAGGACAACGAACACCGGGGAGCTGTTTTTT.

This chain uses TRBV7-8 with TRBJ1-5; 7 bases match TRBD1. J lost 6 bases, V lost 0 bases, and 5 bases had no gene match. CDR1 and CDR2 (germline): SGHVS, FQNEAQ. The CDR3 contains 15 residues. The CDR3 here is CASSLAAGGAQPQHF. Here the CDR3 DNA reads TGTGCCAGCAGCTTAGCGGCAGGGGGAGCTCAGCCCCAGCATTTT.

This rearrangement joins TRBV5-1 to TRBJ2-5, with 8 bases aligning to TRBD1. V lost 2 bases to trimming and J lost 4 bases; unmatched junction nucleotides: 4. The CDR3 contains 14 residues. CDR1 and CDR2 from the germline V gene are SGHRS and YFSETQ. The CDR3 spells CASSFGDRPETQYF. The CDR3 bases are TGCGCCAGCAGCTTTGGGGACAGGCCAGAGACCCAGTACTTC.

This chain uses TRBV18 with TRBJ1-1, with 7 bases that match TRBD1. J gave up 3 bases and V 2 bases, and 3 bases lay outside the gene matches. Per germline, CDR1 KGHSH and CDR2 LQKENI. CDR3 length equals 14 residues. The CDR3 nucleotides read TGTGCCAGCTCACCAAGCAGGGGGGACACTGAAGCTTTCTTT. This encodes CASSPSRGDTEAFF. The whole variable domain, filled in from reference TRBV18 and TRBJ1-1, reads NAGVMQNPRHLVRRRGQEARLRCSPMKGHSHVYWYRQLPEEGLKFMVYLQKENIIDESGMPKERFSAEFPKEGPSILRIQQVVRGDSAAYFCASSPSRGDTEAFFGQGTRLTVV.

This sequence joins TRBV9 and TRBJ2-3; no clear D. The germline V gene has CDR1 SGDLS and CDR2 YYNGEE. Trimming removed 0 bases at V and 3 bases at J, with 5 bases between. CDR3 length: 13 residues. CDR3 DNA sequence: TGTGCCAGCAGCGTAGCCTCGACAGATACGCAGTATTTT. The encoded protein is CASSVASTDTQYF.

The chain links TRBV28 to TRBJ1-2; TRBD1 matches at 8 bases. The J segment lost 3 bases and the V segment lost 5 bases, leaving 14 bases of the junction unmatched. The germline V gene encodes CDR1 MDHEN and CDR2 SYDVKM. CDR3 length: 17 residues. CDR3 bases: TGTGCCAGCAGTCGCCTTCTCCGGACAGGGAAGGACTATGGCTACACCTTC. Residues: CASSRLLRTGKDYGYTF.

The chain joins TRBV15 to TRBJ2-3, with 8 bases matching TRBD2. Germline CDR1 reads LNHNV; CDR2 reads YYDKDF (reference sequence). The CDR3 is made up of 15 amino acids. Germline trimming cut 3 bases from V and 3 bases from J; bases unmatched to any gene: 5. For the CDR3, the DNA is TGTGCCACCAGCAGGGTCGGACTAGCAACAGATACGCAGTATTTT. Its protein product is CATSRVGLATDTQYF.

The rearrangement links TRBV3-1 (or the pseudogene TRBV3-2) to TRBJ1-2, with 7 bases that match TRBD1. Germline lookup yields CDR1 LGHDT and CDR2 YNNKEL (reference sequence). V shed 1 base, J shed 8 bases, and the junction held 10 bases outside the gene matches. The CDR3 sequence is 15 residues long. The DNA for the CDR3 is TGTGCCAGCAGCCAAGCCTTAAGGGGGCCGGGGGGCTACACCTTC. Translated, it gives CASSQALRGPGGYTF.

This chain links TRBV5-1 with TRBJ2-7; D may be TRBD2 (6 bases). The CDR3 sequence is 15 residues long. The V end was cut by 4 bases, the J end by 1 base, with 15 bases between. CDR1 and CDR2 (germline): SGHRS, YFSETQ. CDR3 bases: TGCGCCAGCAGCCTCGGTGACGGGACTTCCTACGAGCAGTACGTC. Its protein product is CASSLGDGTSYEQYV.

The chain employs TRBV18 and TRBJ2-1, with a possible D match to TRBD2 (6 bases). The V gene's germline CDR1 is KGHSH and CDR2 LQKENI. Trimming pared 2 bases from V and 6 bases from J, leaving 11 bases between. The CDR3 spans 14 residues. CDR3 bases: TGTGCCAGCTCACCATTCACTAGCTCCAATGAGCAGTTCTTC. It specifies CASSPFTSSNEQFF.

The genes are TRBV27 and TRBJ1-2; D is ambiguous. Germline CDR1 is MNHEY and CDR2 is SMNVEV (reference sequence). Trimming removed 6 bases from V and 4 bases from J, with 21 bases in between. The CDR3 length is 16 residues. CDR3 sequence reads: CASSQTSGVGPYGYTF. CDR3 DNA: TGTGCCAGCAGCCAGACAAGCGGTGTGGGCCCCTATGGCTACACCTTC.

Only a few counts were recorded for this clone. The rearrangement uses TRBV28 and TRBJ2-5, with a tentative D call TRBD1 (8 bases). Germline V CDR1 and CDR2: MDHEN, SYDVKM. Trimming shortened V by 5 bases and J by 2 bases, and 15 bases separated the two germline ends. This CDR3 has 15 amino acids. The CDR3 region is CASSIYRGGQETQYF. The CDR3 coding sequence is TGTGCCAGCAGTATCTACAGGGGGGGTCAAGAGACCCAGTACTTC.

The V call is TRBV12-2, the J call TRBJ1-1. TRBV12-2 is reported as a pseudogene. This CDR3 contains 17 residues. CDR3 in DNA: TGTGCAAGTCGCTCCTTATATCTCCCCGCGGAACACACTGAAGCTTTCTTT. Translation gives CASRSLYLPAEHTEAFF.

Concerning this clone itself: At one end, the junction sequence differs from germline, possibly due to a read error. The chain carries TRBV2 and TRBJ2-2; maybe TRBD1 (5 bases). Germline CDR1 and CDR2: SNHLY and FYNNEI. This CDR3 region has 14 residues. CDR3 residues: CASREGQNTGELFF. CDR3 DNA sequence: TGTGCCAGCAGAGAAGGACAGAACACCGGGGAGCTGTTTTTT.

CDR3 loop: CASSPGQILVQETQYF. CDR3 coding DNA: TGTGCCAGCAGCCCGGGACAAATCCTCGTCCAAGAGACCCAGTACTTC. The chain carries TRBV3-1 (or the pseudogene TRBV3-2) and TRBJ2-5, with a tentative D call TRBD1 (6 bases). Germline V gene sequence: CDR1 LGHDT, CDR2 YNNKEL (reference sequence). The CDR3 runs 16 residues. Trimming took 4 bases from V and 1 from J, leaving 16 bases between them.

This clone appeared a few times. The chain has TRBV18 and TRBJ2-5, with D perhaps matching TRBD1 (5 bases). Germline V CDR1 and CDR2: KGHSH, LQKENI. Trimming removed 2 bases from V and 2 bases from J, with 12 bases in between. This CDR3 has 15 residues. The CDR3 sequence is CASSPVPGRQETQYF. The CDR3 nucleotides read TGTGCCAGCTCACCAGTCCCAGGGCGGCAAGAGACCCAGTACTTC.

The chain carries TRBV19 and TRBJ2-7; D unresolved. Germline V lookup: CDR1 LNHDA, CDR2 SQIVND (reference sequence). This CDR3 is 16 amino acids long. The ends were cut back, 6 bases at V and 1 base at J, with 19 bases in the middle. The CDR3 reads CASRPSAEYRSYEQYF. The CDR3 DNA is TGTGCCAGTAGACCCTCGGCGGAGTATCGATCCTACGAGCAGTACTTC. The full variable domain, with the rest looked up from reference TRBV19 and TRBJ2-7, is DGGITQSPKYLFRKEGQNVTLSCEQNLNHDAMYWYRQDPGQGLRLIYYSQIVNDFQKGDIAEGYSVSREKKESFPLTVTSAQKNPTAFYLCASRPSAEYRSYEQYFGPGTRLTVT.

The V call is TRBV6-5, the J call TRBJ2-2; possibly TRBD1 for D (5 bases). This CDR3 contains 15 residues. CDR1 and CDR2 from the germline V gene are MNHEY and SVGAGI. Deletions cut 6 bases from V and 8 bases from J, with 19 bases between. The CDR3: CASRNGQGTAGELFF. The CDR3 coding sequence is TGTGCCAGCAGGAACGGCCAGGGTACTGCGGGGGAGCTGTTTTTT.

The CDR3 DNA follows: TGCGCCAGCAGTGCCGACGGGGGGACTGAAGCTTTCTTT. It yields the protein CASSADGGTEAFF. The chain has TRBV10-1 and TRBJ1-1; TRBD1 is a possible D gene (5 bases). The CDR3 has 13 residues. The V end was cut by 4 bases, the J end by 5 bases, with 11 bases between. The germline CDR1 and CDR2 sequences are WNHNN and SYGVQD (reference sequence).

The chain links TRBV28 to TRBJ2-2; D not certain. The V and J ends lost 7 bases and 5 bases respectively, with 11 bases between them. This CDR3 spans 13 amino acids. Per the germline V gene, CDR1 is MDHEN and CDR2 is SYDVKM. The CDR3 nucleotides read TGTGCCAGCACCGTACTGAGAACCGGGGAGCTGTTTTTT. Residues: CASTVLRTGELFF.

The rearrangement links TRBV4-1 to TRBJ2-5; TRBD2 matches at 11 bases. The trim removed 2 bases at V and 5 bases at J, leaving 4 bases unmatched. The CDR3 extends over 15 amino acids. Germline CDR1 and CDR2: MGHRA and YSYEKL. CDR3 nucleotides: TGCGCCAGCAGCCAACCTAGCGGGGGGCGTGAGACCCAGTACTTC. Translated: CASSQPSGGRETQYF.

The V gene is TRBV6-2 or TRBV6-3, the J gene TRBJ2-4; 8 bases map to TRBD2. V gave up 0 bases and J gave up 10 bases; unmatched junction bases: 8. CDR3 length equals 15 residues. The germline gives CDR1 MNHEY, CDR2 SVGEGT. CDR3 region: CASSYSSVAGLIQYF. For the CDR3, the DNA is TGTGCCAGCAGTTACTCGTCGGTAGCGGGGCTGATTCAGTACTTC.

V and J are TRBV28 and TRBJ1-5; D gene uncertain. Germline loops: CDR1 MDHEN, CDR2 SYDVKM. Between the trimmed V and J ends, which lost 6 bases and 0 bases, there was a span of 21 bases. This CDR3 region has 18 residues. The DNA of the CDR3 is TGTGCCAGCAGCCCTAGCCGGGCAGGTTCTTATAGCAATCAGCCCCAGCATTTT. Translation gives CASSPSRAGSYSNQPQHF.

The CDR3 sequence is CASSLPGVIGYSNQPQHF. The CDR3 bases are TGTGCCAGCAGCCTCCCCGGGGTCATCGGGTATAGCAATCAGCCCCAGCATTTT. The chain joins TRBV7-2 to TRBJ1-5; the D is unclear. The V gene's germline CDR1 is SGHTA and CDR2 FQGNSA. Trimming left V 5 bases short and J 0 bases short, with 20 bases between. The CDR3 is 18 amino acids.

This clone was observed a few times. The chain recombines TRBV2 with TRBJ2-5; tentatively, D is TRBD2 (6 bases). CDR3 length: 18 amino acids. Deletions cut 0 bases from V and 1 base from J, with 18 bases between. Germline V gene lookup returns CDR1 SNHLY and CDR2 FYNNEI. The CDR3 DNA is TGTGCCAGCAGTGAAGCGCTCGGGGGAGCCTATACCCAAGAGACCCAGTACTTC. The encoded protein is CASSEALGGAYTQETQYF. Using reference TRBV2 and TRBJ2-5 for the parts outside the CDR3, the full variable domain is EPEVTQTPSHQVTQMGQEVILRCVPISNHLYFYWYRQILGQKVEFLVSFYNNEISEKSEIFDDQFSVERPDGSNFTLKIRSTKLEDSAMYFCASSEALGGAYTQETQYFGPGTRLLVL.

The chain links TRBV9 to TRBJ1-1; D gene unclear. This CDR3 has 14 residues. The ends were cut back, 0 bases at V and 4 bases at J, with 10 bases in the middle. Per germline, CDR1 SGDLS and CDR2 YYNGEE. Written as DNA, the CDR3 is TGTGCCAGCAGCGTAGTGGGCAGATCCACTGAAGCTTTCTTT. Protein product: CASSVVGRSTEAFF.

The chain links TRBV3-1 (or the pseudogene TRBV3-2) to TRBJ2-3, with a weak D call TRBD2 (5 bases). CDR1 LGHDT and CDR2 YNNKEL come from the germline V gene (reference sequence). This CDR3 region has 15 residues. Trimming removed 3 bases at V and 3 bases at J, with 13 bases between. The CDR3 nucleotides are TGTGCCAGCAGCCACCAAGACATAGCGACAGATACGCAGTATTTT. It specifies CASSHQDIATDTQYF.

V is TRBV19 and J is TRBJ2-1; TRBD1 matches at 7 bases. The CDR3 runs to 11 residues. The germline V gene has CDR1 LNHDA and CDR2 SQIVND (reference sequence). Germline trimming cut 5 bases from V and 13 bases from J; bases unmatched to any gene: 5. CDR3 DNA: TGTGCCAGTAGTGGCAGGGGGACCCAGTTCTTC. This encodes CASSGRGTQFF.

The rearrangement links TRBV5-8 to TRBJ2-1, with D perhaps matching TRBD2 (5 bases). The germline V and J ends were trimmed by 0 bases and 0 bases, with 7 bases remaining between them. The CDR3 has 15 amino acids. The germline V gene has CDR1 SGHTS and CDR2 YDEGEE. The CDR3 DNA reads TGTGCCAGCAGCTTGGGGGAGAACTCCTACAATGAGCAGTTCTTC. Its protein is CASSLGENSYNEQFF.

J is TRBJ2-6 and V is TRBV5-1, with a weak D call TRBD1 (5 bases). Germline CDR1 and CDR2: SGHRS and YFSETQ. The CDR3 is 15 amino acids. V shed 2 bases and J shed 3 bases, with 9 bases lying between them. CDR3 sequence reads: CASSFRVNGANVLTF. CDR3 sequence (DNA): TGCGCCAGCAGCTTCAGGGTAAATGGGGCCAACGTCCTGACTTTC. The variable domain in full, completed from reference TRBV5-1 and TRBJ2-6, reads KAGVTQTPRYLIKTRGQQVTLSCSPISGHRSVSWYQQTPGQGLQFLFEYFSETQRNKGNFPGRFSGRQFSNSRSEMNVSTLELGDSALYLCASSFRVNGANVLTFGAGSRLTVL.